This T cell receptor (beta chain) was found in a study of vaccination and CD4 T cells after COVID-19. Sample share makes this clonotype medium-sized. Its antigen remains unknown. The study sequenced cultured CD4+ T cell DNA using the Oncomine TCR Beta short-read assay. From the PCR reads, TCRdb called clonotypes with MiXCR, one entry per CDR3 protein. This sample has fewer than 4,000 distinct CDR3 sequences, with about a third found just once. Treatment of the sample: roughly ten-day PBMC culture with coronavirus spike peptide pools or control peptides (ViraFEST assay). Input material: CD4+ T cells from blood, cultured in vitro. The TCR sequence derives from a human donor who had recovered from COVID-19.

The CDR3 sequence: CASSLQVSNQPQHF. CDR3 bases: TGTGCCAGCAGTTTACAGGTCAGCAATCAGCCCCAGCATTTT. J is TRBJ1-5 and V is TRBV12-3 or TRBV12-4; no firm D call. CDR3 size: 14 residues. V was shortened by 2 bases and J by 1 base, with 6 bases between the two germline ends.